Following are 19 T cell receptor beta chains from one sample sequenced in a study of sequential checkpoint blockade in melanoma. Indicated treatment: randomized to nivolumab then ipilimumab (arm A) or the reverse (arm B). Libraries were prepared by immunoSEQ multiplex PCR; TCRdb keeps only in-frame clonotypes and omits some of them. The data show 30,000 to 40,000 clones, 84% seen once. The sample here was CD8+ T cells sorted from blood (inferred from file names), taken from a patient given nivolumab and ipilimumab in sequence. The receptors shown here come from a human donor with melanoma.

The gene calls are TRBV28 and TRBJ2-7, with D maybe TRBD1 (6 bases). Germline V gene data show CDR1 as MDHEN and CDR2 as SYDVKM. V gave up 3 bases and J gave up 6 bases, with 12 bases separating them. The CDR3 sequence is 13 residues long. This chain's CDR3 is CASSLWGPSEQYF. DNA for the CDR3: TGTGCCAGCAGTTTGTGGGGGCCGAGCGAGCAGTACTTC.

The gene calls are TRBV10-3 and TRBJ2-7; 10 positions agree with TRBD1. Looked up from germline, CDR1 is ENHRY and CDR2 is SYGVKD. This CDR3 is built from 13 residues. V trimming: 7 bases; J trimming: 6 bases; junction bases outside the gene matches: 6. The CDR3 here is CAIISGQGGEQYF. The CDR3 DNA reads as TGTGCCATCATTAGCGGACAGGGGGGCGAGCAGTACTTC.

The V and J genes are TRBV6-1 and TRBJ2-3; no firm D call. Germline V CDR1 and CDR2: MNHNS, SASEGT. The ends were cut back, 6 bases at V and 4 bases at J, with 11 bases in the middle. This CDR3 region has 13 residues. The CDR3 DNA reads TGTGCCAGCAGAGGAGAGTGGGCAGATACGCAGTATTTT. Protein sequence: CASRGEWADTQYF.

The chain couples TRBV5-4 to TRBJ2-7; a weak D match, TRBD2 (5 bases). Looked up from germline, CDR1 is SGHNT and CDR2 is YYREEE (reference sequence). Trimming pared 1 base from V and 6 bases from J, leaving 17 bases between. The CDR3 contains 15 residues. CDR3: CASSLSSEGYTEQYF. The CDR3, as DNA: TGTGCCAGCAGCTTGTCGAGCGAGGGATATACCGAGCAGTACTTC.

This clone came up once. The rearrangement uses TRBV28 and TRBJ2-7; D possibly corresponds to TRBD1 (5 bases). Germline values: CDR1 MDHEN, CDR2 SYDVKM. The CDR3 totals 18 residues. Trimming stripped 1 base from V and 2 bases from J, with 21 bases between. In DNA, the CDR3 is TGTGCCAGCAGTTTATCAGGGCCGAAGCCCCCGAGAACCTACGAGCAGTACTTC. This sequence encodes CASSLSGPKPPRTYEQYF.

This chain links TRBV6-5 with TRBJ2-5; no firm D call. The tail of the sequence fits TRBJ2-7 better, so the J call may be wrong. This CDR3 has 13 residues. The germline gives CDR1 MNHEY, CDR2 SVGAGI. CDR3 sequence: CASSYDNSYEQYF. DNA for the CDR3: TGTGCCAGCAGTTACGACAATTCCTACGAGCAGTACTTC.

The CDR3 DNA is TGTGCCAGCAGCTTGGATCCCGGCTCTGGAAACACCATATATTTT. Encoded protein: CASSLDPGSGNTIYF. The rearrangement links TRBV5-4 to TRBJ1-3; no definite D call. The CDR3 length is 15 residues. V lost 0 bases and J lost 0, with 7 bases in between. Germline CDR1 and CDR2: SGHNT and YYREEE (reference sequence).

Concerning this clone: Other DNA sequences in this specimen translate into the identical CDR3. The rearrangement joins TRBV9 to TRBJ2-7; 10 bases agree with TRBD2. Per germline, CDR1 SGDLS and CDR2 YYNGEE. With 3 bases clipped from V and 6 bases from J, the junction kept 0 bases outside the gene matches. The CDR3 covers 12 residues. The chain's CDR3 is CASSASGSEQYF. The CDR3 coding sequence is TGTGCCAGCAGCGCTAGCGGGAGCGAGCAGTACTTC.

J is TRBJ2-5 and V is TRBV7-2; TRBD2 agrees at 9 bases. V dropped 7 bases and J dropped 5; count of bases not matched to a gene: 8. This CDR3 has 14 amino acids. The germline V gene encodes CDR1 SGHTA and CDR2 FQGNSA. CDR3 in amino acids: CASTFLAGSETQYF. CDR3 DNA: TGTGCCAGCACCTTTCTAGCGGGGTCGGAGACCCAGTACTTC.

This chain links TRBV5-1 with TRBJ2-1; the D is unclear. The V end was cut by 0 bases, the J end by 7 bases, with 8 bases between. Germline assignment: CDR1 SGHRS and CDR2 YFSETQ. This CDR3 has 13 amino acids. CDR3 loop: CASSLAAGNEQFF. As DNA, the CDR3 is TGCGCCAGCAGCTTGGCCGCAGGAAATGAGCAGTTCTTC.

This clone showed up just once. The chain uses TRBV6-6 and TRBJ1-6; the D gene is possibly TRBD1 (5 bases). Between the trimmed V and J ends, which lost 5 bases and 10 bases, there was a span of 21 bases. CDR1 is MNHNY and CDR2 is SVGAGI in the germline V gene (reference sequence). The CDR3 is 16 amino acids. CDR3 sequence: CASSRGQGSGNSPLHF. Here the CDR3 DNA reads TGTGCCAGCAGTCGCGGCCAGGGATCGGGTAACTCACCCCTCCACTTT.

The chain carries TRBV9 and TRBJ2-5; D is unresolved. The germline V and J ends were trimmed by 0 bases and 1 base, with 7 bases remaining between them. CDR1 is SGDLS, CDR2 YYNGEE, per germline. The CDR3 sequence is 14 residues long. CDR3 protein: CASSVAPIQETQYF. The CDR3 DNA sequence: TGTGCCAGCAGCGTAGCCCCAATCCAAGAGACCCAGTACTTC.

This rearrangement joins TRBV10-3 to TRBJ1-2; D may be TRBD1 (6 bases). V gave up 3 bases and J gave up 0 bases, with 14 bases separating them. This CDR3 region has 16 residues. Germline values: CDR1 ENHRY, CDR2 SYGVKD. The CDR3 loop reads CAISDPSKGANYGYTF. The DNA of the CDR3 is TGTGCCATCAGTGACCCCTCGAAGGGGGCTAACTATGGCTACACCTTC.

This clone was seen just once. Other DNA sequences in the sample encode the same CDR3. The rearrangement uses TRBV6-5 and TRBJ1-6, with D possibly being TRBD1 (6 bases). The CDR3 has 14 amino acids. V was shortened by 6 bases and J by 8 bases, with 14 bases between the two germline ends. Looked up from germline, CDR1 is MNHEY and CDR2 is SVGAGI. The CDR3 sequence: CASSLSEGDSPLHF. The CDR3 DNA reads TGTGCCAGCAGCTTATCCGAGGGGGATTCACCCCTCCACTTT.

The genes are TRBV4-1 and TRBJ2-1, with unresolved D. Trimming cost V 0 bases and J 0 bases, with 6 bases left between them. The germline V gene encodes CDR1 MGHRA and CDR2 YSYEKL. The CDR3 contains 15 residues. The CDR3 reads CASSQDESSYNEQFF. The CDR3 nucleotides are TGCGCCAGCAGCCAAGATGAGAGCTCCTACAATGAGCAGTTCTTC.

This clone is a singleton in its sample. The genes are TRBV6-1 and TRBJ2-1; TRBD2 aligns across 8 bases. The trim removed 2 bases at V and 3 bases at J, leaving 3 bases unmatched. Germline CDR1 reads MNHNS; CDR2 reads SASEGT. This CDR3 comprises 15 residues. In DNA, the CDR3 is TGTGCCAGCAGTGAAAGGGCGGGGGGCTACAATGAGCAGTTCTTC. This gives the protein CASSERAGGYNEQFF.

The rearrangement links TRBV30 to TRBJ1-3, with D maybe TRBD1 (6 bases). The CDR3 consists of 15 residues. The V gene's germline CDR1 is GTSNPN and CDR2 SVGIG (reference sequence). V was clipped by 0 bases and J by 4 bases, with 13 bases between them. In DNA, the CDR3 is TGTGCCTGGAGTGTACGCTGGGGGCGAGGAAACACCATATATTTT. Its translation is CAWSVRWGRGNTIYF.

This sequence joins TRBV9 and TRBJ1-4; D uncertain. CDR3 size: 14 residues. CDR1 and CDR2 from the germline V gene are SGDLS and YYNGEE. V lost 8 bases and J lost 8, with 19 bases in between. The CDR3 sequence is CASSSVGRGEKLFF. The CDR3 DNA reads TGTGCCAGTTCCTCAGTCGGGAGAGGCGAAAAACTGTTTTTT.

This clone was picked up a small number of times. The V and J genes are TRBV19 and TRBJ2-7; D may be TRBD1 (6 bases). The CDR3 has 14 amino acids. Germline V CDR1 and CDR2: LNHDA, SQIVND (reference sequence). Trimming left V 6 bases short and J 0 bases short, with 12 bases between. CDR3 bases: TGTGCCAGTAGCCTACAGGGATCCTCCTACGAGCAGTACTTC. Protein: CASSLQGSSYEQYF.